A single sample gave rise to the 28 T cell receptor beta chains below, sequenced in a study of shared clonotypes between healthy human individuals. The method was immunoSEQ multiplex PCR; TCRdb's version includes in-frame clones alone and lacks a portion of them. The repertoire consists of approximately 720,000 clones, with 60% to 80% occurring once and the leading ten covering less than 2%. Sequenced input: memory CD4+ T cells sorted from blood. Described subset: CD45RA-negative fraction. These receptors originate from a woman in her thirties in good health.

V usage is TRBV18 and J usage is TRBJ1-1, with D uncertain. V lost 4 bases to trimming and J lost 3 bases, with 9 bases between them. The CDR3 totals 13 residues. Germline CDR1 is KGHSH and CDR2 is LQKENI. DNA of the CDR3: TGTGCCAGCTCACAGGGATTATACACTGAAGCTTTCTTT. Protein: CASSQGLYTEAFF.

CDR3: CATGGGYEQYF. The DNA for the CDR3 is TGTGCCACAGGGGGCGGCTACGAGCAGTACTTC. The V call is TRBV6-1, the J call TRBJ2-7; TRBD1 aligns across 8 bases. In germline, CDR1 is MNHNS, CDR2 SASEGT. The CDR3 covers 11 residues. V lost 10 bases and J lost 3; bases outside the gene matches: 2.

This clone has a count of ten or more. This rearrangement joins TRBV6-5 to TRBJ2-5; tentatively, D is TRBD2 (5 bases). CDR1 and CDR2 from the germline V gene are MNHEY and SVGAGI. V was cut by 2 bases and J by 7 bases, with 17 bases left in between. The CDR3 is 15 residues long. Here the CDR3 reads CASSYTDPRVGTQYF. The CDR3 DNA reads as TGTGCCAGCAGTTACACGGACCCGAGGGTAGGGACCCAGTACTTC.

The V and J genes are TRBV9 and TRBJ2-3, with no clear D. Germline loops: CDR1 SGDLS, CDR2 YYNGEE. V was shortened by 4 bases and J by 1 base, with 7 bases between the two germline ends. The length of the CDR3 is 13 residues. CDR3 amino acids: CASSPARTDTQYF. In DNA, the CDR3 is TGTGCCAGCAGCCCCGCGCGCACAGATACGCAGTATTTT.

This chain connects TRBV11-3 to TRBJ2-7; TRBD1 aligns across 11 bases. The CDR3 runs 16 residues. Germline V lookup: CDR1 SGHNT, CDR2 YENEEA. With V trimmed by 2 bases and J by 1 base, 4 bases remained unmatched. CDR3 nucleotides: TGTGCCAGCAGCTTAATGGGACAGGGGGGTTCCTACGAGCAGTACTTC. It encodes CASSLMGQGGSYEQYF.

As to this clone: The identical CDR3 is also encoded by other nucleotide sequences in the sample. V is TRBV7-7 and J is TRBJ2-5, with D possibly being TRBD2 (6 bases). The CDR3 has 13 residues. Germline CDR1 is SSHAT and CDR2 is FNYEAQ (reference sequence). Between the trimmed V and J ends, which lost 3 bases and 3 bases, there was a span of 8 bases. The DNA of the CDR3 is TGTGCCAGCAGCTTGGGGGGTAAAGAGACCCAGTACTTC. Its translation: CASSLGGKETQYF.

The rearrangement links TRBV19 to TRBJ2-2; 8 bases are a match to TRBD1. J gave up 2 bases and V 3 bases, and 5 bases lay outside the gene matches. The CDR3 extends over 16 amino acids. The germline V gene has CDR1 LNHDA and CDR2 SQIVND (reference sequence). DNA of the CDR3: TGTGCCAGTAGTATGTTAGGACAGGGCAACACCGGGGAGCTGTTTTTT. It encodes CASSMLGQGNTGELFF.

The rearrangement links TRBV2 to TRBJ2-2; no firm D call. CDR1 is SNHLY, CDR2 FYNNEI, per germline. This CDR3 has 15 residues. Between the trimmed V and J ends, which lost 8 bases and 0 bases, there was a span of 13 bases. The CDR3 bases are TGTGCCAGCGCTTCCTTAACCTCGAACACCGGGGAGCTGTTTTTT. Encoded protein: CASASLTSNTGELFF.

Concerning this clone: In the same sample, other DNA sequences code for this CDR3. The chain links TRBV28 to TRBJ2-7, with 14 bases fitting TRBD2. The CDR3 spans 16 residues. The V segment lost 1 base and the J segment 3 bases; nucleotides outside the gene matches: 2. Germline assignment: CDR1 MDHEN and CDR2 SYDVKM. As DNA, the CDR3 is TGTGCCAGCAGTTTATCTGGGACTAGCGGGAGCTACGAGCAGTACTTC. Translating gives CASSLSGTSGSYEQYF.

The genes are TRBV25-1 and TRBJ2-3; weak D call: TRBD2 (5 bases). Germline V lookup: CDR1 MGHDK, CDR2 SYGVNS. This CDR3 contains 14 residues. The ends were cut back, 6 bases at V and 1 base at J, with 11 bases in the middle. DNA for the CDR3: TGTGCCAGCAGCGCGAGGGCGGGCACAGATACGCAGTATTTT. This translates into CASSARAGTDTQYF.

The V call is TRBV4-1, the J call TRBJ2-2, with 9 bases matching TRBD2. The J segment lost 5 bases and the V segment lost 2 bases, leaving 6 bases of the junction unmatched. The V gene's germline CDR1 is MGHRA and CDR2 YSYEKL. The CDR3 contains 16 residues. DNA of the CDR3: TGCGCCAGCAGCCAACGTGTTAGCGGGAGTACCGGGGAGCTGTTTTTT. Protein sequence: CASSQRVSGSTGELFF.

The chain combines TRBV25-1 with TRBJ2-1; tentatively, D is TRBD2 (5 bases). The CDR3 totals 12 residues. V lost 3 bases and J 6 bases, leaving 6 bases between the germline ends. Looked up from germline, CDR1 is MGHDK and CDR2 is SYGVNS. In DNA form, the CDR3 reads TGTGCCAGCAGTGAGGAGGTCAATGAGCAGTTCTTC. This gives the protein CASSEEVNEQFF.

The chain recombines TRBV5-1 with TRBJ1-5; weak D call: TRBD1 (5 bases). V lost 4 bases and J lost 6, with 17 bases in between. There are 15 residues in the CDR3. CDR1 SGHRS and CDR2 YFSETQ come from the germline V gene. CDR3 nucleotides: TGCGCCAGCAGCCCGGACGGGGACCCGACTCAGCCCCAGCATTTT. This gives the protein CASSPDGDPTQPQHF.

The chain carries TRBV27 and TRBJ1-1, with D hard to call. CDR3 length equals 12 residues. Trimming stripped 3 bases from V and 7 bases from J, with 9 bases between. The germline CDR1 and CDR2 sequences are MNHEY and SMNVEV (reference sequence). CDR3 sequence (DNA): TGTGCCAGCAGTTTCCCGGGCGATGAAGCTTTCTTT. This sequence encodes CASSFPGDEAFF.

This chain connects TRBV6-1 to TRBJ2-7; the match to TRBD2 covers 7 bases. The germline V gene encodes CDR1 MNHNS and CDR2 SASEGT. V lost 1 base, J lost 6 bases, and 6 bases stayed unmatched. CDR3 length equals 14 residues. The CDR3: CASSEESGISEQYF. DNA for the CDR3: TGTGCCAGCAGTGAAGAGAGCGGGATAAGCGAGCAGTACTTC.

V and J are TRBV5-1 and TRBJ1-2; D is possibly TRBD1 (6 bases). The CDR3 covers 12 residues. The germline gives CDR1 SGHRS, CDR2 YFSETQ. Trimming removed 6 bases from V and 5 bases from J, with 11 bases in between. The CDR3 loop reads CASTGGGYGYTF. The CDR3 DNA sequence: TGCGCCAGCACGGGGGGCGGATATGGCTACACCTTC. Full variable domain (outside the CDR3, taken from reference TRBV5-1 and TRBJ1-2): KAGVTQTPRYLIKTRGQQVTLSCSPISGHRSVSWYQQTPGQGLQFLFEYFSETQRNKGNFPGRFSGRQFSNSRSEMNVSTLELGDSALYLCASTGGGYGYTFGSGTRLTVV.

The chain is built from TRBV18 and TRBJ2-2, with 8 bases identical to TRBD2. The J segment lost 3 bases and the V segment lost 2 bases, leaving 5 bases of the junction unmatched. CDR3 length: 16 residues. The germline gives CDR1 KGHSH, CDR2 LQKENI. DNA of the CDR3: TGTGCCAGCTCACCAGTAGCGGGGCCGGACACCGGGGAGCTGTTTTTT. This gives the protein CASSPVAGPDTGELFF.

The rearrangement joins TRBV30 to TRBJ1-2, with D possibly TRBD1 on 5 matching bases. The CDR3 runs 11 residues. The V gene lost 5 bases and the J gene lost 8 bases, with 12 bases spanning the gap. The V gene's germline CDR1 is GTSNPN and CDR2 SVGIG (reference sequence). The CDR3 DNA reads as TGTGCCTGGGGGACTGGGGGAGGCTACACCTTC. It yields the protein CAWGTGGGYTF.

In the case of this clone: A read error may produce the germline difference seen at one junction end. The chain uses TRBV18 and TRBJ2-3; D might be TRBD1 (6 bases). Germline V gene data show CDR1 as KGHSH and CDR2 as LQKENI. The CDR3 runs to 14 residues. The CDR3 loop reads CASSPQGSTHTQYF. Here the CDR3 DNA reads TGTGCCAGCTCACCTCAGGGGAGCACACATACGCAGTATTTT.

The chain links TRBV18 to TRBJ1-4; D is unresolved. With 4 bases removed from V and 3 bases from J, the gap between germline ends came to 12 bases. This CDR3 comprises 15 residues. CDR1 is KGHSH, CDR2 LQKENI, per germline. The chain's CDR3 is CASSRAGNANEKLFF. CDR3 DNA sequence: TGTGCCAGCTCACGTGCCGGGAACGCTAATGAAAAACTGTTTTTT.

This clone has ten or more counts. The chain combines TRBV18 with TRBJ1-3, with D unresolved. Germline lookup yields CDR1 KGHSH and CDR2 LQKENI. Between the trimmed V and J ends, which lost 3 bases and 1 base, there was a span of 4 bases. The length of the CDR3 is 13 residues. CDR3 protein: CASSPVSGNTIYF. CDR3 in DNA: TGTGCCAGCTCACCGGTGTCTGGAAACACCATATATTTT.

This clone was seen ten or more times. This rearrangement joins TRBV29-1 to TRBJ2-7; 12 positions agree with TRBD1. This CDR3 contains 16 residues. The V gene end was trimmed by 6 bases and the J gene end by 5 bases; junction bases not matched to a gene: 14. Germline V gene lookup returns CDR1 SQVTM and CDR2 ANQGSEA. The CDR3 sequence: CSVRKLSGTGGDEQYF. The CDR3 nucleotides read TGCAGCGTAAGAAAGCTATCCGGGACAGGGGGCGACGAGCAGTACTTC.

The chain is built from TRBV4-1 and TRBJ2-1; a weak D match, TRBD2 (5 bases). From germline, CDR1 is MGHRA and CDR2 YSYEKL. The germline V and J ends were trimmed by 3 bases and 7 bases, with 16 bases remaining between them. The length of the CDR3 is 15 residues. The CDR3 DNA follows: TGCGCCAGCAGCCAGGTTACACGGGGTAGAAATGAGCAGTTCTTC. The encoded protein is CASSQVTRGRNEQFF.

This chain joins TRBV2 and TRBJ1-2; TRBD1 aligns across 9 bases. V lost 5 bases and J lost 3; bases outside the gene matches: 10. Germline V CDR1 and CDR2: SNHLY, FYNNEI. This CDR3 has 16 amino acids. The CDR3 is CASSSGQGIRDYGYTF. CDR3 in DNA: TGTGCCAGCAGTTCGGGACAGGGTATCAGAGACTATGGCTACACCTTC.

V gene TRBV5-1 combines with J gene TRBJ1-1; 8 positions match TRBD1. Trimming took 2 bases from V and 4 from J; bases not matched to a gene: 4. Germline lookup yields CDR1 SGHRS and CDR2 YFSETQ. The CDR3 has 14 amino acids. CDR3 in DNA: TGCGCCAGCAGCTTTGACAGGGGAGCCACTGAAGCTTTCTTT. Its protein product is CASSFDRGATEAFF. Combining the CDR3 with reference TRBV5-1 and TRBJ1-1 gives the whole variable domain KAGVTQTPRYLIKTRGQQVTLSCSPISGHRSVSWYQQTPGQGLQFLFEYFSETQRNKGNFPGRFSGRQFSNSRSEMNVSTLELGDSALYLCASSFDRGATEAFFGQGTRLTVV.

The chain is built from TRBV28 and TRBJ2-1; 8 bases line up with TRBD1. CDR1 MDHEN and CDR2 SYDVKM come from the germline V gene. The CDR3 sequence is 15 residues long. With V trimmed by 6 bases and J by 5 bases, 9 bases remained unmatched. The DNA of the CDR3 is TGTGCCAGCAGATCGGACAGGGTGGAGAACAATGAGCAGTTCTTC. Translated: CASRSDRVENNEQFF. Supplemented by reference TRBV28 and TRBJ2-1, the full variable domain reads DVKVTQSSRYLVKRTGEKVFLECVQDMDHENMFWYRQDPGLGLRLIYFSYDVKMKEKGDIPEGYSVSREKKERFSLILESASTNQTSMYLCASRSDRVENNEQFFGPGTRLTVL.

This clone was observed a handful of times. This chain uses TRBV28 with TRBJ2-7; 10 bases map to TRBD2. The CDR3 runs 17 residues. Germline V gene data show CDR1 as MDHEN and CDR2 as SYDVKM. J was trimmed by 0 bases and V by 5 bases; bases with no gene match: 10. CDR3 region: CASSGASGRAASYEQYF. In DNA form, the CDR3 reads TGTGCCAGCAGTGGAGCTAGCGGGAGAGCTGCCTCCTACGAGCAGTACTTC.

V and J are TRBV7-9 and TRBJ2-5, with D possibly being TRBD1 (6 bases). The CDR3 consists of 17 residues. From germline, CDR1 is SEHNR and CDR2 FQNEAQ (reference sequence). The V end was cut by 1 base, the J end by 5 bases, with 20 bases between. This CDR3 reads CASSLGPQGRIWETQYF. The CDR3 region has the DNA TGTGCCAGCAGCTTAGGGCCACAGGGAAGAATTTGGGAGACCCAGTACTTC.